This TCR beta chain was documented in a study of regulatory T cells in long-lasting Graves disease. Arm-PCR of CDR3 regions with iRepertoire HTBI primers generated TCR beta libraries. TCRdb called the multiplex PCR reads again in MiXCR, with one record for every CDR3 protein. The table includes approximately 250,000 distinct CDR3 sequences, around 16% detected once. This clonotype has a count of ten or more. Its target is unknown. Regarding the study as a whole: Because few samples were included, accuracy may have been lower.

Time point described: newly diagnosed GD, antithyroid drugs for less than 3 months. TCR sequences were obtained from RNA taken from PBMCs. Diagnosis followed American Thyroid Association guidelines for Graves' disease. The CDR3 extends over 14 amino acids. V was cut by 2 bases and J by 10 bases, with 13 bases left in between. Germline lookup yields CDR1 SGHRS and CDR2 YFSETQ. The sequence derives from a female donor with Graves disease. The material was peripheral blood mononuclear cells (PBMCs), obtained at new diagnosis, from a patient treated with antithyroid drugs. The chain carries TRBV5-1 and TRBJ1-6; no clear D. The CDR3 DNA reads TGCGCCAGCAGCTTAGCCCCGTCGGACTCACCCCTCCACTTT. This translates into CASSLAPSDSPLHF.